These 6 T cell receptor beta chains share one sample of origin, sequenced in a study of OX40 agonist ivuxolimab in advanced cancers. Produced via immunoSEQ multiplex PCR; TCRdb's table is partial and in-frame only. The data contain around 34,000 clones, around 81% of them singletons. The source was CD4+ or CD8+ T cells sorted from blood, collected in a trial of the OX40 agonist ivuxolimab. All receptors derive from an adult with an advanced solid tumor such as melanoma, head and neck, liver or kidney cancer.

The CDR3 region has the DNA TGTGCCAGCAGCGCTCAGGGAAACACCATATATTTT. Its translation: CASSAQGNTIYF. This chain links TRBV25-1 with TRBJ1-3; D not resolved. This CDR3 comprises 12 residues. The germline CDR1 and CDR2 sequences are MGHDK and SYGVNS. V gave up 6 bases and J gave up 4 bases, with 7 bases separating them.

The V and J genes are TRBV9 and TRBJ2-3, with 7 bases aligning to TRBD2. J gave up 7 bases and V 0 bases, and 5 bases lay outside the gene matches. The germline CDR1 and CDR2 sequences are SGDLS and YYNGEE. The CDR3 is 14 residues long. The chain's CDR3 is CASSVASGDYTQYF. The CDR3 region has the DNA TGTGCCAGCAGCGTAGCGAGCGGGGATTATACGCAGTATTTT. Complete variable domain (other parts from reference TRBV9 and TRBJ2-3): DSGVTQTPKHLITATGQRVTLRCSPRSGDLSVYWYQQSLDQGLQFLIQYYNGEERAKGNILERFSAQQFPDLHSELNLSSLELGDSALYFCASSVASGDYTQYFGPGTRLTVL.

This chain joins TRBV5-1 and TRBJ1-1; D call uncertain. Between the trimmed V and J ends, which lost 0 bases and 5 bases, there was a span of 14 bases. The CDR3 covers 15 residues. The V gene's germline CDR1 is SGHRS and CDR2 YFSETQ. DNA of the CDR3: TGCGCCAGCAGCTTGGTTCCTAGTCGTAAAACTGAAGCTTTCTTT. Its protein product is CASSLVPSRKTEAFF.

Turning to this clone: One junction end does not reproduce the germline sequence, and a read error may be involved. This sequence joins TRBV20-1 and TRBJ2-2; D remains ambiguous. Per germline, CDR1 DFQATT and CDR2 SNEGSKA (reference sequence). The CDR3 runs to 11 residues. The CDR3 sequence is CSASGTAELFF. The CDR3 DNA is TGCAGTGCTAGTGGAACCGCGGAGCTGTTTTTT.

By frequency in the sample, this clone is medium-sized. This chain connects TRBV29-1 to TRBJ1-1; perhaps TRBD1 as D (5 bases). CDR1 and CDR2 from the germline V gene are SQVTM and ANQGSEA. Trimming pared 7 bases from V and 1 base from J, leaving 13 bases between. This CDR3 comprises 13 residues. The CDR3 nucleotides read TGCAGCGCGGCGGAGGGGACGAACACTGAAGCTTTCTTT. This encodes CSAAEGTNTEAFF.

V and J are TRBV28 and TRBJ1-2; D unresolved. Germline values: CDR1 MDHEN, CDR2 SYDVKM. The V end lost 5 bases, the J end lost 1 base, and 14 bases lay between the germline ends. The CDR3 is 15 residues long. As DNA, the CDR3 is TGTGCCAGCAGTCTGCCTGGAACGGTTAACTATGGCTACACCTTC. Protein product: CASSLPGTVNYGYTF.